This passage covers 8 T cell receptor beta chains from one sample sequenced in a study of cytomegalovirus exposure and HLA in healthy donors. The PCR made use of 60 Vbeta and 13 Jbeta primers. Measured with immunoSEQ multiplex PCR; TCRdb has only the in-frame clones, and not every one. The table includes about 93,000 clones, 78% detected once. The specimen was PBMCs. The source is a woman aged 40 to 50 in good health and CMV-seronegative.

A single count supports this clone. The rearrangement uses TRBV28 and TRBJ2-2; D perhaps matches TRBD2 (5 bases). This CDR3 is built from 13 residues. The germline CDR1 and CDR2 sequences are MDHEN and SYDVKM. V lost 7 bases, J lost 6 bases, and 12 bases lay in between. The CDR3 sequence: CASKRYTAGELFF. The CDR3 region has the DNA TGTGCCAGCAAGCGGTATACGGCCGGGGAGCTGTTTTTT.

This clone was detected only once. V gene TRBV11-3 combines with J gene TRBJ2-7; D is uncertain. CDR1 and CDR2 from the germline V gene are SGHNT and YENEEA. The length of the CDR3 is 16 residues. CDR3 loop: CAPAKERGLDSYEQYF. The CDR3 DNA is TGTGCACCAGCAAAGGAACGAGGTTTGGACTCCTACGAGCAGTACTTC.

This CDR3 reads CASSLSRGIGYTF. The CDR3 nucleotides read TGTGCCAGCAGCTTAAGCAGAGGGATTGGCTACACCTTC. The chain uses TRBV7-8 and TRBJ1-2; D uncertain. V gave up 2 bases and J gave up 7 bases, with 11 bases separating them. This CDR3 comprises 13 residues. Per the germline V gene, CDR1 is SGHVS and CDR2 is FQNEAQ.

This sequence joins TRBV10-3 and TRBJ2-1, with D tentatively TRBD2 (6 bases). Germline V gives CDR1 ENHRY, CDR2 SYGVKD. The CDR3 has 15 amino acids. Trimming removed 8 bases at V and 6 bases at J, with 20 bases between. CDR3 in DNA: TGTGCCATCGGGGGTGGGGGAGGCCCTACCAATGAGCAGTTCTTC. It is translated as CAIGGGGGPTNEQFF.

This chain uses TRBV4-1 with TRBJ1-1, with D tentatively TRBD1 (5 bases). Deletions cut 4 bases from V and 4 bases from J, with 16 bases between. Per the germline V gene, CDR1 is MGHRA and CDR2 is YSYEKL. There are 15 residues in the CDR3. The CDR3 region has the DNA TGCGCCAGCAGCCTTCGCAGGGAAGTAGGCACTGAAGCTTTCTTT. Translation gives CASSLRREVGTEAFF.

V and J are TRBV2 and TRBJ2-1; maybe TRBD2 (6 bases). Germline CDR1 is SNHLY and CDR2 is FYNNEI. This CDR3 is built from 14 residues. Trimming pared 8 bases from V and 9 bases from J, leaving 20 bases between. In nucleotides, the CDR3 is TGTGCCAGCTATAGCGGCCCGGATGGGGGTGAGCAGTTCTTC. As protein: CASYSGPDGGEQFF.

J is TRBJ2-1 and V is TRBV7-8, with 7 bases identical to TRBD1. V was pared by 2 bases and J by 7 bases, with 8 bases of the junction left unmatched. The CDR3 spans 15 residues. CDR1 and CDR2 from the germline V gene are SGHVS and FQNEAQ. The CDR3: CASSLQLEGANEQFF. Here the CDR3 DNA reads TGTGCCAGCAGCTTACAACTAGAGGGGGCGAATGAGCAGTTCTTC.

J is TRBJ2-3 and V is TRBV7-9; TRBD2 agrees at 8 bases. The J segment lost 5 bases and the V segment lost 5 bases, leaving 6 bases of the junction unmatched. Germline assignment: CDR1 SEHNR and CDR2 FQNEAQ (reference sequence). The CDR3 length is 14 residues. The CDR3, as DNA: TGTGCCAGCAGCCCCGGGGGGGCAGGAGATACGCAGTATTTT. Translated: CASSPGGAGDTQYF.